This is a list of T cell receptor beta chains from one sample in a study of cytomegalovirus exposure and HLA in healthy donors. Profiled with immunoSEQ multiplex PCR; TCRdb holds only in-frame clones, not every one. Its table lists 75,000 to 95,000 clones. The sample consisted of PBMCs. The receptor source for this set is an older woman in good health and CMV-seronegative. Both conserved end residues are part of each CDR3. The order of the fields is D gene, J gene, V gene, CDR3 length, CDR3 protein, CDR3 DNA. D genes are given only for firm matches.

>NA|TRBJ1-2|TRBV13|13
CASSYGQSTGYTF
TGTGCCAGCAGCTACGGACAGTCTACGGGCTACACCTTC
>TRBD2|TRBJ2-5|TRBV5-6|15
CASSRLAGRGETQYF
TGTGCCAGCAGCCGACTAGCGGGGAGAGGGGAGACCCAGTACTTC
>TRBD2|TRBJ2-1|TRBV5-1|16
CASSLGGGSSYNEQFF
TGCGCCAGCAGCTTGGGCGGGGGAAGCTCCTACAATGAGCAGTTCTTC
>TRBD2|TRBJ2-3|TRBV11-3|14
CASSLGGRKDTQYF
TGTGCCAGCAGCTTAGGCGGGAGGAAAGATACGCAGTATTTT
>TRBD2|TRBJ2-3|TRBV7-9|15
CASSAGRRESDTQYF
TGTGCCAGCAGCGCGGGGAGGCGGGAGTCAGATACGCAGTATTTT
>TRBD1|TRBJ1-5|TRBV19|15
CASKEGQGGNQPQHF
TGTGCCAGTAAAGAGGGACAGGGGGGCAATCAGCCCCAGCATTTT
>TRBD2|TRBJ2-6|TRBV5-4|17
CASTPTSGSSGANVLTF
TGTGCCAGCACCCCGACTAGCGGGAGCTCTGGGGCCAACGTCCTGACTTTC
>NA|TRBJ1-2|TRBV5-4|12
CASSFTYAGYTF
TGTGCCAGCAGCTTTACCTATGCTGGCTACACCTTC
>NA|TRBJ1-5|TRBV7-9|15
CASSLDTGGNQPQHF
TGTGCCAGCAGCTTAGATACAGGAGGCAATCAGCCCCAGCATTTT
>NA|TRBJ2-3|TRBV21-1|15
CASSVQGGLTDTQYF
TGTGCCAGCAGCGTACAGGGGGGTCTGACAGATACGCAGTATTTT
>NA|TRBJ1-1|TRBV4-3|14
CASRLGHGNTEAFF
TGCGCCAGCAGACTTGGGCACGGGAACACTGAAGCTTTCTTT
>TRBD1|TRBJ2-7|TRBV9|16
CASSVATGTGSYEQYF
TGTGCCAGCAGCGTAGCTACAGGGACAGGGTCCTACGAGCAGTACTTC
>TRBD1|TRBJ2-1|TRBV29-1|14
CSVGRTGSYNEQFF
TGCAGCGTGGGAAGGACAGGGTCCTACAATGAGCAGTTCTTC